This T cell receptor (beta chain) was profiled in a study of T cell responses to AZD1222 COVID-19 vaccine. Findings of the study overall: The donor group comprised mostly white British people and more females; the analysis possibly underestimated clonal diversity.

Germline V gene sequence: CDR1 WSHSY, CDR2 SAAADI. Trimming cost V 6 bases and J 9 bases; bases outside gene matches: 5. CDR3 size: 14 residues. On this clone: Its antigen is unidentified.

Only in-frame clones appear in the TCRdb table, and some are missing; sequencing was by immunoSEQ multiplex PCR. The table lists around 160,000 clones, roughly 91% of them singletons, with more than 1.2% in the top ten. The chain uses TRBV10-2 and TRBJ1-6, with TRBD1 identical over 10 bases. Specimen: peripheral blood, collected on day 0 of AZD1222 vaccination. This sequence was found in an adult in good health. The CDR3 loop is CASSGTGVTSPLHF. DNA for the CDR3: TGCGCCAGCAGCGGGACAGGGGTTACTTCACCCCTCCACTTT.